Below, 2 T cell receptor beta chains from the same sample are listed, as sequenced in a study of blood T cell repertoires in COVID-19. This table comes from immunoSEQ multiplex PCR, and its TCRdb copy is limited to in-frame clones, with some not included. This repertoire shows approximately 350,000 clones, roughly 86% found once; its top ten account for 6% to 8.5%. Sequencing input: peripheral blood. The receptors originated from a woman aged 70-85 years with COVID-19, enrolled during active disease.

The CDR3 nucleotides are TGTGCCAGCAGTTCGGACAGGGGATGGAGAAGAGAAAAACTGTTTTTT. It encodes CASSSDRGWRREKLFF. The chain recombines TRBV28 with TRBJ1-4, with TRBD1 matching over 9 bases. Germline trimming cut 4 bases from V and 8 bases from J; bases unmatched to any gene: 11. CDR3 length: 16 residues. Per germline, CDR1 MDHEN and CDR2 SYDVKM.

The V call is TRBV11-2, the J call TRBJ1-1, with D possibly TRBD1 on 5 matching bases. The CDR3 extends over 15 amino acids. CDR1 and CDR2 from the germline V gene are SGHAT and FQNNGV. V lost 1 base and J lost 5, with 14 bases in between. CDR3 sequence: CASSLAGPRGTEAFF. The CDR3 bases are TGTGCCAGCAGCTTAGCAGGACCGCGGGGGACTGAAGCTTTCTTT. The variable domain in full, completed from reference TRBV11-2 and TRBJ1-1, reads EAGVAQSPRYKIIEKRQSVAFWCNPISGHATLYWYQQILGQGPKLLIQFQNNGVVDDSQLPKDRFSAERLKGVDSTLKIQPAKLEDSAVYLCASSLAGPRGTEAFFGQGTRLTVV.